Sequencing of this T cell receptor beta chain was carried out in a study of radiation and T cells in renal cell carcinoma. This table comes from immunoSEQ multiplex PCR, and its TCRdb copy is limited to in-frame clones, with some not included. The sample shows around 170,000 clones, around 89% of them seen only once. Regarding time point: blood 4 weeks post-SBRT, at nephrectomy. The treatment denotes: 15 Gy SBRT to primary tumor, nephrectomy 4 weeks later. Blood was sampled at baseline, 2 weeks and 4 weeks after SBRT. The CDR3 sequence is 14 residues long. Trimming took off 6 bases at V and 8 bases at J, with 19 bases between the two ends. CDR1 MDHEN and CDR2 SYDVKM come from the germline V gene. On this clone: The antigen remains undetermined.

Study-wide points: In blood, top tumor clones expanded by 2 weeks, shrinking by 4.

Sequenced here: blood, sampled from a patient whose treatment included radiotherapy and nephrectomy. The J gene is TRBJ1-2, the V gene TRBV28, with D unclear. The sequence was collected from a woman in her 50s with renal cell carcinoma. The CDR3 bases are TGTGCCAGCAGCCTGGGGATGACATCATCCGGCTACACCTTC. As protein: CASSLGMTSSGYTF.